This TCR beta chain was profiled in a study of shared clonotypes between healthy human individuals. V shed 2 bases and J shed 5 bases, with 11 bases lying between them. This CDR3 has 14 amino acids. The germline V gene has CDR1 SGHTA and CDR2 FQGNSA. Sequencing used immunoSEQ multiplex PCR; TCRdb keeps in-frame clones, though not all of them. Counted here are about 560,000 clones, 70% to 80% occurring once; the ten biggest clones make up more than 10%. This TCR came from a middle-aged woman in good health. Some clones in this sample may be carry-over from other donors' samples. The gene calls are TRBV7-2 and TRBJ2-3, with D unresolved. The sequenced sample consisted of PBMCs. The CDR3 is CASSLLSSLDTQYF. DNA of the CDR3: TGTGCCAGCAGCTTATTATCCTCGCTAGATACGCAGTATTTT.